These 20 T cell receptor beta chains originate from one sample sequenced in a study of shared clonotypes between healthy human individuals. Sequenced by immunoSEQ multiplex PCR; TCRdb stores in-frame clones only, minus some. The repertoire holds fewer than 2.5 million clones, with 90% to 95% as singletons. Sequencing was done on a sample of naive CD4+ T cells from PBMCs. Subset of the sample: CD45RA+ positively selected. The receptors derive from a man younger than 35 in good health. Some clones in this sample may be carry-over from other donors' samples.

This clone was picked up one time. Other nucleotide sequences from this sample produce the same CDR3. The chain employs TRBV6-1 and TRBJ1-1; a weak D match, TRBD1 (6 bases). V was cut by 1 base and J by 2 bases, with 8 bases left in between. This CDR3 contains 14 residues. Germline V gene lookup returns CDR1 MNHNS and CDR2 SASEGT. The CDR3 region has the DNA TGTGCCAGCAGTGAAGGGGGGCCTAACACTGAAGCTTTCTTT. Protein sequence: CASSEGGPNTEAFF.

Only a few counts were recorded for this clone. The chain couples TRBV27 to TRBJ2-1, with unresolved D. CDR1 is MNHEY and CDR2 is SMNVEV in the germline V gene (reference sequence). This CDR3 spans 16 amino acids. V lost 2 bases and J lost 1, with 12 bases in between. The CDR3 spells CASSLHESRSYNEQFF. CDR3 nucleotides: TGTGCCAGCAGTTTACACGAAAGCAGGTCCTACAATGAGCAGTTCTTC.

The J gene is TRBJ1-1, the V gene TRBV2, with D perhaps matching TRBD1 (6 bases). The CDR3 has 16 residues. Germline V gene lookup returns CDR1 SNHLY and CDR2 FYNNEI. V was pared by 1 base and J by 4 bases, with 16 bases between. This chain's CDR3 is CASSEGTVTRGTEAFF. CDR3 in DNA: TGTGCCAGCAGTGAAGGGACAGTCACCCGGGGCACTGAAGCTTTCTTT.

This clone was seen only once. The DNA for the CDR3 is TGTGCCAGCTCACCGAGCCAGATCACCGGGGAGCTGTTTTTT. Its protein product is CASSPSQITGELFF. The chain recombines TRBV18 with TRBJ2-2; no clear D gene. The V gene's germline CDR1 is KGHSH and CDR2 LQKENI. Deletions cut 3 bases from V and 4 bases from J, with 9 bases between. The CDR3 runs 14 residues. Using reference TRBV18 and TRBJ2-2 for the parts outside the CDR3, the full variable domain is NAGVMQNPRHLVRRRGQEARLRCSPMKGHSHVYWYRQLPEEGLKFMVYLQKENIIDESGMPKERFSAEFPKEGPSILRIQQVVRGDSAAYFCASSPSQITGELFFGEGSRLTVL.

This chain joins TRBV5-1 and TRBJ1-6, with unresolved D. Trimming took off 0 bases at V and 14 bases at J, with 12 bases between the two ends. Germline CDR1 is SGHRS and CDR2 is YFSETQ. CDR3 length equals 13 residues. The CDR3 loop is CASSLEPPLALHF. Written as DNA, the CDR3 is TGCGCCAGCAGCTTGGAACCCCCTTTGGCCCTCCACTTT.

The genes are TRBV7-6 and TRBJ2-1, with a weak D call TRBD2 (6 bases). V was cut by 5 bases and J by 6 bases, with 17 bases left in between. The CDR3 extends over 15 amino acids. Germline V lookup: CDR1 SGHVS, CDR2 FNYEAQ. CDR3 amino acids: CASSRDWNQPNEQFF. The DNA for the CDR3 is TGTGCCAGCAGCCGGGACTGGAATCAACCCAATGAGCAGTTCTTC.

The V and J genes are TRBV19 and TRBJ2-4; 8 bases line up with TRBD1. V trimming: 5 bases; J trimming: 0 bases; junction bases outside the gene matches: 15. This CDR3 is 19 amino acids long. CDR1 LNHDA and CDR2 SQIVND come from the germline V gene (reference sequence). The CDR3 DNA sequence: TGTGCCAGTAGTCCCCTAGGGGACAGGCCCGCGCTAGCCAAAAACATTCAGTACTTC. Protein: CASSPLGDRPALAKNIQYF. Drawing the rest from reference TRBV19 and TRBJ2-4, the complete variable domain is DGGITQSPKYLFRKEGQNVTLSCEQNLNHDAMYWYRQDPGQGLRLIYYSQIVNDFQKGDIAEGYSVSREKKESFPLTVTSAQKNPTAFYLCASSPLGDRPALAKNIQYFGAGTRLSVL.

This clone came up once. This sequence joins TRBV28 and TRBJ1-3; D ambiguous. Germline CDR1 and CDR2: MDHEN and SYDVKM. V was clipped by 3 bases and J by 4 bases, with 16 bases between them. The CDR3 length is 16 residues. The CDR3 loop reads CASSLHLGAAGNTIYF. CDR3 nucleotides: TGTGCCAGCAGTTTGCATTTGGGTGCTGCCGGAAACACCATATATTTT.

The rearrangement joins TRBV11-3 to TRBJ2-3; 10 bases agree with TRBD2. This CDR3 contains 16 residues. The ends lost 5 bases at V and 5 bases at J; junction bases unmatched: 10. Germline CDR1 reads SGHNT; CDR2 reads YENEEA. The chain's CDR3 is CASSRGLAGVEDTQYF. The CDR3 region has the DNA TGTGCCAGCAGCCGTGGGCTAGCGGGAGTCGAAGATACGCAGTATTTT.

The rearrangement uses TRBV7-8 and TRBJ1-1; maybe TRBD1 (5 bases). Germline V gives CDR1 SGHVS, CDR2 FQNEAQ. The CDR3 is made up of 15 amino acids. Trimming stripped 6 bases from V and 3 bases from J, with 17 bases between. The DNA of the CDR3 is TGTGCCAGCAGGCGATATACAGGAGCGGACACTGAAGCTTTCTTT. It yields the protein CASRRYTGADTEAFF.

This chain uses TRBV6-1 with TRBJ1-1; unclear D gene. This CDR3 is 13 amino acids long. V lost 4 bases and J lost 4, with 10 bases in between. Germline CDR1 and CDR2: MNHNS and SASEGT. Written as DNA, the CDR3 is TGTGCCAGCAGTGTCCAGGAAGTCACTGAAGCTTTCTTT. This gives the protein CASSVQEVTEAFF.

A note on this clone: Sequence at one end of the junction differs from germline and may be a read error. The V call is TRBV7-8, the J call TRBJ1-4; D gene unclear. The CDR3 sequence is 16 residues long. In germline, CDR1 is SGHVS, CDR2 FQNEAQ. CDR3 coding DNA: TGTGCCAGCAGCAACCGTAGGGATGCGGTGGGTGAAGAACTGTTTTTT. Translating gives CASSNRRDAVGEELFF.

The rearrangement joins TRBV7-9 to TRBJ1-1; TRBD1 matches at 8 bases. The CDR3 totals 16 residues. With V trimmed by 0 bases and J by 7 bases, 10 bases remained unmatched. Germline V gene sequence: CDR1 SEHNR, CDR2 FQNEAQ (reference sequence). The CDR3 region is CASSLAGTGFKGEAFF. The DNA of the CDR3 is TGTGCCAGCAGCTTAGCTGGGACAGGATTCAAGGGTGAAGCTTTCTTT.

The rearrangement links TRBV7-9 to TRBJ2-2; D gene ambiguous. The CDR3 is made up of 12 amino acids. V lost 6 bases, J lost 4 bases, and 6 bases lay in between. Germline lookup yields CDR1 SEHNR and CDR2 FQNEAQ (reference sequence). The CDR3 here is CASRRPTGELFF. Written as DNA, the CDR3 is TGTGCCAGCAGGCGGCCCACCGGGGAGCTGTTTTTT.

The rearrangement uses TRBV19 and TRBJ2-5, with D possibly TRBD1 on 5 matching bases. Germline CDR1 LNHDA, CDR2 SQIVND (reference sequence). Between the trimmed V and J ends, which lost 2 bases and 2 bases, there was a span of 15 bases. This CDR3 region has 16 residues. CDR3 bases: TGTGCCAGTAGTATAACCCCAGGGCCAGGACAAGAGACCCAGTACTTC. Translation: CASSITPGPGQETQYF.

The chain joins TRBV5-1 to TRBJ2-7, with 9 bases matching TRBD1. CDR3 length: 15 amino acids. V dropped 0 bases and J dropped 4; count of bases not matched to a gene: 5. Germline V CDR1 and CDR2: SGHRS, YFSETQ. The CDR3 coding sequence is TGCGCCAGCAGCTTGGTGGGACAGGGCCATTACGAGCAGTACTTC. Protein: CASSLVGQGHYEQYF.

The chain is built from TRBV12-5 and TRBJ2-5; the D is unclear. V lost 2 bases to trimming and J lost 1 base, with 8 bases between them. The CDR3 contains 14 residues. Germline V gives CDR1 LGHNT, CDR2 FRNRAP. CDR3 sequence: CASGLSHLQETQYF. In nucleotides, the CDR3 is TGTGCTAGTGGTTTGTCACATCTCCAAGAGACCCAGTACTTC.

CDR3 loop: CASSPGLAEGNEQFF. CDR3 in DNA: TGTGCCAGCAGCCCTGGACTAGCGGAGGGCAATGAGCAGTTCTTC. V gene TRBV11-2 combines with J gene TRBJ2-1; 10 nucleotides match TRBD2. The CDR3 totals 15 residues. Germline lookup yields CDR1 SGHAT and CDR2 FQNNGV. The V gene end was trimmed by 5 bases and the J gene end by 6 bases; junction bases not matched to a gene: 7.

V usage is TRBV30 and J usage is TRBJ1-5; 9 bases line up with TRBD1. This CDR3 has 15 residues. V shed 3 bases and J 3 bases; nucleotides not matched to a gene: 6. Germline values: CDR1 GTSNPN, CDR2 SVGIG (reference sequence). The chain's CDR3 is CAWRPGDRANQPQHF. The CDR3 nucleotides read TGTGCCTGGAGACCTGGGGACAGGGCCAATCAGCCCCAGCATTTT.

This clone was counted between two and nine times. Other nucleotide sequences from this sample produce the same CDR3. V usage is TRBV29-1 and J usage is TRBJ2-7; 15 bases line up with TRBD2. Germline values: CDR1 SQVTM, CDR2 ANQGSEA. Losses at the gene ends were 0 bases for V and 6 bases for J; bases not matched to a gene: 9. This CDR3 comprises 17 residues. DNA for the CDR3: TGCAGCGTTGAAGATACCGCGGCGGGACTAGCGGGAGGCGAGCAGTACTTC. It specifies CSVEDTAAGLAGGEQYF.